This T cell receptor (beta chain) came from a study of cytomegalovirus exposure and HLA in healthy donors. Researchers ran the PCR with 60 Vbeta and 13 Jbeta primers. The protocol was immunoSEQ multiplex PCR, while the TCRdb copy is restricted to in-frame clones and leaves out a portion. Of roughly 93,000 clones listed, 70% to 80% are singletons. Study-wide findings and caveats: Upon later analysis, TCR association rates were observed to vary by HLA locus, being highest for DRB1 and lowest for HLA-C.

About this clone itself: Its specificity is unknown.

Per the germline V gene, CDR1 is SGHTA and CDR2 is FQGTGA. The trim removed 5 bases at V and 3 bases at J, leaving 23 bases unmatched. The CDR3 covers 20 residues. The sample was PBMCs. This TCR came from a man younger than 40 in good health and CMV-seronegative. This sequence joins TRBV7-3 and TRBJ2-7; 9 bases fit TRBD2. DNA for the CDR3: TGTGCCAGCAGCCAGACCATTAAGACGAAAGGACTAGCGAGAAACTACGAGCAGTACGTC. The encoded protein is CASSQTIKTKGLARNYEQYV.